One TCR beta chain is described in this entry. Its antigen is still unknown. This sample was taken from a study of T cells after yellow fever vaccination. The study, taken as a whole, reports: A weaker but faster secondary response was observed, peaking on day 5 versus 15. Abundant clonotypes from the bulk population could have been carried over as contaminants into FACS-sorted repertoires. In post-booster samples, most primary-vaccination clones reappeared (96% CD4, approximately 91% CD8).

Germline V gene data show CDR1 as KGHSY and CDR2 as FQNENV. The germline V and J ends were trimmed by 0 bases and 11 bases, with 13 bases remaining between them. CDR3 size: 13 residues. A process of 5'RACE template switching, which added a universal primer site and UMIs, was used to make TCR cDNA. TCRdb reprocessed the 5' RACE reads with MiXCR, giving one entry per CDR3 protein. This table holds just under 600,000 distinct CDR3 sequences, 13% found once. The gene calls are TRBV16 and TRBJ1-1; maybe TRBD1 (5 bases). Here the sequenced sample was PBMCs, taken on the day of the yellow fever booster vaccination. This sequence was found in a man aged 25-45 years who received the YFV17D yellow fever vaccine. The CDR3 loop reads CASSQSRRERAFF. CDR3 sequence (DNA): TGTGCCAGCAGCCAATCCCGCAGGGAGAGGGCTTTCTTT.